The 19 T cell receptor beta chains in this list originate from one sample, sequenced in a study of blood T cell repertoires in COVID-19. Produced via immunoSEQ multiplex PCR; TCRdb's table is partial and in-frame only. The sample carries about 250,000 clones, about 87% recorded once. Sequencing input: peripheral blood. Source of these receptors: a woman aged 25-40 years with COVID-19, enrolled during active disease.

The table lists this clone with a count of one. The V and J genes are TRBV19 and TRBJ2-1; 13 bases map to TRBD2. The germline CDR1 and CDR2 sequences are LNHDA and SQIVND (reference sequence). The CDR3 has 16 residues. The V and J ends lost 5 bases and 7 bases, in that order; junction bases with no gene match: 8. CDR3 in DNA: TGTGCCAGTAGTGACTCCGGGACTAGCGGGAAAAATGAGCAGTTCTTC. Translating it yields CASSDSGTSGKNEQFF.

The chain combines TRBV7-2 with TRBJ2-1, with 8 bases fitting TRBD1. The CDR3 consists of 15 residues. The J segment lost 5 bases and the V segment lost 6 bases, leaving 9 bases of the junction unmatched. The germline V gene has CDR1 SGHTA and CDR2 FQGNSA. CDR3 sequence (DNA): TGTGCCAGCAGAAATGACAGGGGCGGTCACAATGAGCAGTTCTTC. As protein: CASRNDRGGHNEQFF.

The CDR3 DNA reads TGCGCCAGCAGCCAGGGACTAGCGGGGGGTCCTACCTACGAGCAGTACTTC. Translation: CASSQGLAGGPTYEQYF. The chain recombines TRBV4-3 with TRBJ2-7, with 15 bases that match TRBD2. Germline V lookup: CDR1 LGHNA, CDR2 YSLEER. V dropped 3 bases and J dropped 2; count of bases not matched to a gene: 5. The CDR3 totals 17 residues.

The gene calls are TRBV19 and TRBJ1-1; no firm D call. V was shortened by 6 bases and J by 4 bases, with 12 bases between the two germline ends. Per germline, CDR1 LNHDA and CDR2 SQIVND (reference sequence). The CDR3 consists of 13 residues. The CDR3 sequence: CASSMEGGTEAFF. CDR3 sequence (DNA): TGTGCCAGTAGCATGGAGGGTGGCACTGAAGCTTTCTTT.

CDR3: CASRDPMGQGNSGANVLTF. Here the CDR3 DNA reads TGCGCCAGCAGAGACCCGATGGGACAGGGAAACTCTGGGGCCAACGTCCTGACTTTC. The chain uses TRBV10-2 and TRBJ2-6; 9 bases fit TRBD1. The CDR3 runs to 19 residues. The V gene's germline CDR1 is WSHSY and CDR2 SAAADI. Trimming at V came to 6 bases and at J to 0 bases, leaving 12 bases not matched to a gene.

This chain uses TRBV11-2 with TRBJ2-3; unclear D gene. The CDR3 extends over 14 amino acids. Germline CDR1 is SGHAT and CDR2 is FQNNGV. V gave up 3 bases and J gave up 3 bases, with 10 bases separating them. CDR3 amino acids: CASSFKSPTDTQYF. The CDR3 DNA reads TGTGCCAGCAGCTTTAAATCCCCTACAGATACGCAGTATTTT. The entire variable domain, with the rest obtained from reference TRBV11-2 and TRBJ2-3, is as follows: EAGVAQSPRYKIIEKRQSVAFWCNPISGHATLYWYQQILGQGPKLLIQFQNNGVVDDSQLPKDRFSAERLKGVDSTLKIQPAKLEDSAVYLCASSFKSPTDTQYFGPGTRLTVL.

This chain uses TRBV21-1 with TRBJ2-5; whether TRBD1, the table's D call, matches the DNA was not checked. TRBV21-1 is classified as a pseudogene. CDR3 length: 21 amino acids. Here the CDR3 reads CASSKALTAGNRDRSWETQYF. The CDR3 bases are TGTGCCAGCAGCAAAGCGCTCACAGCGGGAAACCGGGACAGGTCTTGGGAGACCCAGTACTTC.

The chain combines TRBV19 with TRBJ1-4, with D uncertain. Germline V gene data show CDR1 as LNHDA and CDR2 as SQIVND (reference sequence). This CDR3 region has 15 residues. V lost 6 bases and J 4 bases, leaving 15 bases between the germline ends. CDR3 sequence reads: CASSAGNGINEKLFF. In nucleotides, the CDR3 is TGTGCCAGTAGCGCGGGGAACGGAATTAATGAAAAACTGTTTTTT.

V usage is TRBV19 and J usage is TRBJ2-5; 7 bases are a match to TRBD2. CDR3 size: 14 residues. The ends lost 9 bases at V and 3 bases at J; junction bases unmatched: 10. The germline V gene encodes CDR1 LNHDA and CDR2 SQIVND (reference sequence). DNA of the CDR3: TGTGCCAGCACCAGAACTAGCGCAAAAGAGACCCAGTACTTC. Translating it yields CASTRTSAKETQYF.

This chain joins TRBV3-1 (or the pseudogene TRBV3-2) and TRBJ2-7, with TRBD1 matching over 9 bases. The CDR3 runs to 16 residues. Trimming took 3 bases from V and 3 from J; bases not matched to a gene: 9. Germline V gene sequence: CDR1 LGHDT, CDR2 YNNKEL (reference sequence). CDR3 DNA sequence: TGTGCCAGCAGCCAGTCTTTCGGGACAGGGCTCTACGAGCAGTACTTC. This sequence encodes CASSQSFGTGLYEQYF.

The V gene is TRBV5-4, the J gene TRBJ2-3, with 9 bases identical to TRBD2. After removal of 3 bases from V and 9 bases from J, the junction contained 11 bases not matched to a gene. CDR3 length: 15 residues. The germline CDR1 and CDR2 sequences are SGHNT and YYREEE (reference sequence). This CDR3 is CASSWRGGGSVTQYF. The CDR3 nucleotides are TGTGCCAGCAGCTGGCGGGGGGGCGGATCGGTCACGCAGTATTTT. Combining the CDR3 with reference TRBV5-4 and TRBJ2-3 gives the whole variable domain ETGVTQSPTHLIKTRGQQVTLRCSSQSGHNTVSWYQQALGQGPQFIFQYYREEENGRGNFPPRFSGLQFPNYSSELNVNALELDDSALYLCASSWRGGGSVTQYFGPGTRLTVL.

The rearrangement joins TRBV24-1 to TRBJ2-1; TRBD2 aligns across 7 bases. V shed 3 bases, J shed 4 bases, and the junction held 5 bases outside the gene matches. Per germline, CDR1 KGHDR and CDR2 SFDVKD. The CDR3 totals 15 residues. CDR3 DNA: TGTGCCACCAGTGATAACCAGCGGGGTTACAATGAGCAGTTCTTC. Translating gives CATSDNQRGYNEQFF.

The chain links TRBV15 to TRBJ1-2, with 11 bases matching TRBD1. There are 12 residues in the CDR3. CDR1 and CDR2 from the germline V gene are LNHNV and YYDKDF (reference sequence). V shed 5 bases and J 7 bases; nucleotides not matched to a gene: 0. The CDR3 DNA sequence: TGTGCCACCAGCGGACAGGGGGCTGGCTACACCTTC. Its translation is CATSGQGAGYTF.

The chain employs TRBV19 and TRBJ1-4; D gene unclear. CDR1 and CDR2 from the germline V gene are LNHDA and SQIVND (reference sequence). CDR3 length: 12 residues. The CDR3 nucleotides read TGTGCAACCAGGTGGCGGAGGGAAAAACTGTTTTTT. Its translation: CATRWRREKLFF.

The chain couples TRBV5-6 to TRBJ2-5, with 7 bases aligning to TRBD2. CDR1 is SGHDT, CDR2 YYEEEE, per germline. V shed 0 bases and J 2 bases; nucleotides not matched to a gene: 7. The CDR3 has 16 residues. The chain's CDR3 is CASSLGVGREQETQYF. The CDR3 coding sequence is TGTGCCAGCAGCTTGGGGGTCGGGCGGGAGCAAGAGACCCAGTACTTC.

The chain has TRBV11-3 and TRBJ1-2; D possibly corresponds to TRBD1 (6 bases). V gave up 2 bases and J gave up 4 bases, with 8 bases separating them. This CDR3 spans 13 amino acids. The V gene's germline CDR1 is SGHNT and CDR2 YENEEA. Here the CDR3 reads CASSLQGTYGYTF. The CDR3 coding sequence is TGTGCCAGCAGCTTACAGGGGACCTATGGCTACACCTTC.

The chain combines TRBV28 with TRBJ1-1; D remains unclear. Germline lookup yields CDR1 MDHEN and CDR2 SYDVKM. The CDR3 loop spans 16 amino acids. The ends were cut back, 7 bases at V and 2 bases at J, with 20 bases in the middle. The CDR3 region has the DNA TGTGCCAGCACCACTGGTGCGAGCGGACCAAACACTGAAGCTTTCTTT. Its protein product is CASTTGASGPNTEAFF.

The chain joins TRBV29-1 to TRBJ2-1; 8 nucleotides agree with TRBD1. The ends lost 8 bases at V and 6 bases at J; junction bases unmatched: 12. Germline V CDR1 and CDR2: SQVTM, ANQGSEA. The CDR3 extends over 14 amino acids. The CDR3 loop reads CSTTKQGDGNEQFF. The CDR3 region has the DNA TGCAGCACTACCAAACAGGGGGATGGCAATGAGCAGTTCTTC.

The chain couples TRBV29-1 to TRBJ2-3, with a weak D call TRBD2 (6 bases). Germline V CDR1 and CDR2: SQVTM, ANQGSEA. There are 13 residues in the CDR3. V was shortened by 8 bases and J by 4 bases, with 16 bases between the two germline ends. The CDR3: CSCVEGSPDTQYF. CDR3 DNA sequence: TGCAGCTGCGTGGAGGGCTCGCCAGATACGCAGTATTTT.